This is a list of T cell receptor beta chains from one sample in a study of radiotherapy plus CTLA-4 blockade in lung cancer. The table came from immunoSEQ multiplex PCR; TCRdb's copy has only in-frame clones and leaves some out. This sample has around 100,000 clones, with approximately 80% found just once. Sequencing used peripheral blood, obtained from a patient treated with radiotherapy plus ipilimumab. All receptors derive from a human donor with non-small cell lung cancer that progressed on radiotherapy plus ipilimumab. Some clones in this sample may be carry-over from other donors' samples. The CDR3 runs from the conserved cysteine through the conserved F or W. Clone size, where shown, is once, few, many, or a class for clones that have expanded.

few	TRBV11-2	TRBJ2-5	CASSLGFSGGQQETQYF
-	TRBV19	TRBJ1-4	CASSTTGATNEKLFF
-	TRBV19	TRBJ1-2	CASSIGRNYGYTF
few	TRBV10-3	TRBJ1-4	CAISELQEKLFF
-	TRBV10-3	TRBJ2-7	CAISQRGSSYEQYF
once	TRBV7-9	TRBJ2-1	CASSTRLYNEQFF
-	TRBV20-1	TRBJ1-2	CSASNYGYTF
-	TRBV9	TRBJ1-6	CASSLGVFYNSPLHF
-	TRBV7-9	TRBJ1-6	CASHPGTSRAPYNSPLHF
-	TRBV5-1	TRBJ1-3	CASSRGGLRSGNTIYF
-	TRBV9	TRBJ1-1	CASSVGTGGPSTEAFF
-	TRBV7-9	TRBJ2-7	CASSPWAGGYEQYF
-	TRBV19	TRBJ2-1	CASSIVFPGTGDYNEQFF
-	TRBV5-1	TRBJ2-2	CASSPLAGGSYTGELFF
-	TRBV5-4	TRBJ1-1	CASSLGQINTEAFF
-	TRBV27	TRBJ2-1	CASSLTGQAYNEQFF
-	TRBV7-2	TRBJ2-3	CASSSQSGLYTDTQYF
-	TRBV2	TRBJ2-2	CASLRQGGTGELFF
-	TRBV4-1	TRBJ2-5	CASSQDLEETQYF
-	TRBV6-6	TRBJ2-7	CASSPSTGVKEQYF
-	TRBV10-3	TRBJ1-1	CAISRRGLNTEAFF
-	TRBV7-9	TRBJ1-3	CASSLANSGNTIYF
-	TRBV7-9	TRBJ2-7	CASSHGQGVYEQYF
-	TRBV6-6	TRBJ1-1	CASSYSLRGSYTEAFF
once	TRBV6-5	TRBJ1-1	CASSLQGNTEAFF
-	TRBV7-2	TRBJ2-1	CASSLGRASGANEQFF
-	TRBV11-1	TRBJ2-5	CASSLGPDGEETQYF
-	TRBV7-2	TRBJ1-1	CASSLGTANTEAFF
-	TRBV7-2	TRBJ1-2	CASSLVQGSYGYTF
-	TRBV5-5	TRBJ2-7	CASSLGGDRIYEQYF
-	TRBV18	TRBJ2-1	CASSPSRTSGGLVNEQFF
-	TRBV2	TRBJ2-6	CASTLQPGANVLTF
-	TRBV19	TRBJ1-1	CASSIAWALHPEAFF
-	TRBV18	TRBJ2-1	CASSPQQVGNEQFF
-	TRBV5-1	TRBJ1-5	CASSEQGALNQPQHF
-	TRBV4-2	TRBJ1-2	CASSHLGDNYGYTF
-	TRBV5-6	TRBJ2-1	CASSSELAGGTETNNEQFF